This T cell receptor beta chain was sequenced in a study of blood T cells in healthy people across ages (dated by TCRdb to between 2015 and 2016). With respect to the entire study: In model experiments, template switching captured about one uniquely barcoded TCR beta cDNA molecule for every two T cells. Donors of different ages were randomly distributed across sequencing lanes to avoid experimental bias. The study measured age-related changes in TCR beta repertoire diversity using deep sequencing normalized with unique cDNA molecular identifiers. Using the same blood draw, the study looked at two additional independent replicas of 1 million unique cDNA reads for two donors, one aged 18 to 30 and the other aged 80 or older. The donors were divided into four age groups: young (average around 15 years), middle-aged (around 41), aged (approximately 62) and long-lived (about 80). The study at large found these results: Observed TCR beta diversity per million T cells fell roughly linearly with age, and a significant reduction was already apparent by age around 36. Total diversity estimates from one million sequenced T cells were considered lower bounds and underestimates. Because profiling used bulk unsorted PBMCs, naive and antigen-experienced compartments could not be compared conclusively. Compared with the aged group, the long-lived group had more naive CD4+ T cells, fewer expanded clones and increased TCR diversity, suggesting age selection. The CMV infection status of donors was not known, potentially confounding age-related changes in expanded clonotypes. The percentage of naive T cells measured by flow cytometry correlated strongly with observed TCR beta diversity.

About this clonotype itself: Its antigen has not been determined. One base away there is no much larger clone; base qualities are not given.

From the cysteine up to the phenylalanine, the CDR3 has a length of 19 residues. The kept DNA is CDR3 alone, 57 bases in frame from the first base. V and J are trimmed by 1 base and 0 bases, and the gene matches miss 11 bases of the junction. The 39 donors, aged about 6 to 95 years, were systemically healthy Caucasian individuals from Russia. Each donor gave ten milliliters of peripheral blood, collected into EDTA-treated Vacutainer tubes. Ficoll-Paque density-gradient centrifugation was used to isolate PBMCs, with at least 6 million obtained per sample. Trizol reagent was used to extract total RNA from PBMCs, with at least 6 micrograms per sample. For every donor, flow cytometry on a PBMC aliquot measured the percentage of naive CD45RAhigh/CD27high T cells. Libraries came from 5' RACE. Sequencing relied on an Illumina HiSeq 2500. The second PCR ran for about 6 to 12 cycles and used a J-beta primer mix along with a sample-barcoded 5' primer. Each TCR beta cDNA molecule received a unique molecular identifier from a template-switch 5' adaptor carrying 12 random nucleotides. Each sample yielded at least 2.5 million CDR3-containing paired-end reads. First-strand cDNA synthesis was performed from all RNA using the Mint cDNA synthesis kit, with priming by a TRBC-specific oligonucleotide. Following uracil-DNA glycosylase treatment, a first 18-cycle PCR with universal primers M1SS and BC2_uni_R was performed on all cDNA. The authors processed their data as follows. Each sample was normalized by randomly selecting 1 million high-quality reads, each carrying a distinct molecular identifier. Reads with shared molecular identifiers were discarded instead of being binned into consensus sequences. CDR3 identification, clonotype clustering and error correction used MiTCR with a Q25 quality threshold and the strictest error-elimination algorithm. A nonparametric unseen species model using Euler transformation provided a lower-bound estimate of total TCR beta diversity. TCRdb reprocessing: public reads trimmed at Q25 with fastp, clones called with MiXCR, in-frame beta chains kept. Rows merge per CDR3 protein into single entries with the most common DNA and genes. It is TCRdb's table, rather than the study itself, that gives the V and J calls and clone size. This sample is represented by over a million distinct CDR3 sequences; approximately 40% of them were singletons. Roughly 8.2% of the sample rests with the top ten.

This TCR came from a woman younger than 35 in good health. The specimen was blood. The rearranged segments are TRBV12-3 or TRBV12-4 and TRBJ2-5; a stretch of 10 junction bases matches TRBD2. Here the CDR3 is given as CASSLVGLAGEKNQETQYF. The DNA sequence is TGTGCCAGCAGTTTAGTAGGGCTAGCGGGAGAGAAGAACCAAGAGACCCAGTACTTC.